The 21 T cell receptor beta chains in this list originate from one sample, sequenced in a study of tumor-infiltrating lymphocytes in primary liver carcinoma. TCR beta cDNA was prepared out of approximately 470 ng total RNA by means of a constant-region primer. Three nested multiplex PCR rounds, a slightly modified ARM-PCR, produced the libraries for TCR beta. Use of TRBV1-TRBV30 forward primers with a C-beta reverse primer characterized the first two PCR rounds, which lasted about 9 cycles each. TCRdb redid the calling of the multiplex PCR reads with MiXCR, one entry per CDR3 protein. Among fewer than 400,000 distinct CDR3 sequences listed, 45% to 70% were seen once. Germline DNA was also extracted, and blood RNA was taken from unsorted whole blood. The sample comprised peripheral blood. These TCRs come from a woman aged 25 to 45 with primary liver carcinoma and hepatitis B virus infection.

As for this clonotype: An end of the junction does not agree with germline; a read error may underlie this. The V gene is TRBV4-3, the J gene TRBJ2-1; the match to TRBD2 covers 7 bases. CDR1 is LGHNA and CDR2 is YSLEER in the germline V gene. CDR3 length: 17 residues. DNA for the CDR3: TGCGTCAGCAGCCAAGAGACCAGCGGGACGCCCCACAATGAGCAGTTCTTC. Residues: CVSSQETSGTPHNEQFF.

As concerns this clonotype: No conserved phenylalanine or tryptophan is present at the end of the CDR3, so a read error is the likely explanation. The V call is TRBV11-2, the J call TRBJ2-1, with TRBD2 identical over 7 bases. This CDR3 has 16 amino acids. Germline V gene sequence: CDR1 SGHAT, CDR2 FQNNGV. The CDR3 loop is CACSLVLEGLYNEQFC. CDR3 DNA sequence: TGTGCCTGCAGCTTAGTACTAGAGGGACTATACAATGAGCAGTTCTGC.

This clonotype was recorded once. The missing conserved phenylalanine or tryptophan at the end of this CDR3 makes a read error likely. The chain employs TRBV6-5 and TRBJ2-1; TRBD2 matches 10 bases. CDR3 length equals 15 residues. Trimming cost V 0 bases and J 8 bases; bases outside gene matches: 4. Germline V CDR1 and CDR2: MNHEY, SVGAGI. This chain's CDR3 is CASSYSAGGNDEQFL. The CDR3 nucleotides are TGTGCCAGCAGTTACTCAGCGGGAGGGAACGATGAGCAGTTCTTG.

Note on this clonotype: One end of the junction does not line up with germline, which may come from a read error. This sequence joins TRBV11-2 and TRBJ2-2; no firm D call. Germline CDR1 reads SGHAT; CDR2 reads FQNNGV. The CDR3 extends over 14 amino acids. CDR3 sequence: CVSSNLGYTEELFF. Here the CDR3 DNA reads TGTGTCAGCAGCAACCTGGGGTACACCGAGGAGCTGTTTTTT.

Comments on this clonotype: A read error may be the cause here, since a much bigger clone is one base away. The chain combines TRBV6-5 with TRBJ2-1, with TRBD2 identical over 11 bases. The CDR3 sequence is 16 residues long. CDR1 MNHEY and CDR2 SVGAGI come from the germline V gene. The V and J ends lost 4 bases and 6 bases, in that order; junction bases with no gene match: 8. The CDR3 bases are TGTGCCAGCAGTTCGAGACTAGCGGGATGGCTCAATGAGCAGTTCTTC. Amino acid sequence: CASSSRLAGWLNEQFF.

V is TRBV4-1 and J is TRBJ1-3; D unresolved. This CDR3 has 17 residues. The V gene's germline CDR1 is MGHRA and CDR2 YSYEKL. The V gene lost 4 bases and the J gene lost 0 bases, with 16 bases spanning the gap. Here the CDR3 DNA reads TGCGCCAGCAGCCCACACCGACCCGAAAGCTCTGGAAACACCATATATTTT. Protein: CASSPHRPESSGNTIYF.

A word on this clonotype: At one end the junction does not follow the germline gene, possibly because of a read error. This rearrangement joins TRBV6-5 to TRBJ2-2; a weak D match, TRBD2 (5 bases). The CDR3 extends over 14 amino acids. CDR1 and CDR2 from the germline V gene are MNHEY and SVGAGI. CDR3 region: CAGKRSPRTGELFF. The DNA of the CDR3 is TGTGCCGGCAAAAGGAGCCCGAGGACCGGGGAACTGTTTTTT.

This clonotype has just a few counts. V is TRBV12-3 or TRBV12-4 and J is TRBJ2-3; D is unresolved. The CDR3 is made up of 13 amino acids. V shed 6 bases and J shed 4 bases, with 11 bases lying between them. The CDR3 DNA reads as TGTGCCAGCAGCCCCCAGTTGGCAGATACGCAGTATTTT. It is translated as CASSPQLADTQYF.

On this clonotype itself: Given a much more abundant clone one base away, this may be a read error. CDR3 sequence (DNA): TGTGCCAGCAACGAACCGGGACGCTCCTACGATGAGCAGTTCTTC. It is translated as CASNEPGRSYDEQFF. This sequence joins TRBV6-5 and TRBJ2-1; perhaps D is TRBD1 or TRBD2 (5 bases each). Germline lookup yields CDR1 MNHEY and CDR2 SVGAGI. The CDR3 has 15 residues.

This clonotype appeared a few times. The chain couples TRBV7-9 to TRBJ2-7; 13 bases are shared with TRBD2. The CDR3 is made up of 15 amino acids. Trimming at V came to 5 bases and at J to 7 bases, leaving 8 bases not matched to a gene. Per the germline V gene, CDR1 is SEHNR and CDR2 is FQNEAQ (reference sequence). The DNA for the CDR3 is TGTGCCAGCAGCACTACTAGCGGGAGGGCCGGGGAGCAGTACTTC. Translating gives CASSTTSGRAGEQYF.

This chain uses TRBV5-6 with TRBJ2-5; 9 bases map to TRBD2. Trimming cost V 3 bases and J 13 bases; bases outside gene matches: 7. In germline, CDR1 is SGHDT, CDR2 YYEEEE. This CDR3 is 12 amino acids long. The DNA of the CDR3 is TGTGCCAGCAGCTCGGGGCTAGCGGGAAGGTACTTC. This encodes CASSSGLAGRYF.

Ten or more counts support this clonotype. The chain links TRBV12-3 or TRBV12-4 to TRBJ1-2, with D uncertain. The CDR3 contains 12 residues. V dropped 5 bases and J dropped 8 bases, with 12 bases sitting between them. CDR3 nucleotides: TGTGCCAGCAGTCCCTACAGTGGCGGCTACACCTTC. It yields the protein CASSPYSGGYTF.

Of note for this clonotype: The junction and the germline gene differ at one end; a read error may be behind it. V and J are TRBV4-2 and TRBJ2-4; D gene ambiguous. Germline assignment: CDR1 LGHNA and CDR2 YNFKEQ. There are 14 residues in the CDR3. CDR3 in DNA: TGTACCAGCAGCCCAGAGGCCGGGCGAAACATTCAATACTTC. It is translated as CTSSPEAGRNIQYF.

This clonotype was found a few times. The V call is TRBV28, the J call TRBJ1-2; no clear D gene. This CDR3 contains 15 residues. The germline V gene encodes CDR1 MDHEN and CDR2 SYDVKM. V dropped 4 bases and J dropped 7 bases, with 19 bases sitting between them. The CDR3: CASSSPQQRDFGYTF. As DNA, the CDR3 is TGTGCCAGCAGTTCTCCCCAACAGCGGGATTTTGGCTACACCTTC.

A remark on this clonotype: This could be a read error, since a much larger clone is one nucleotide away. The CDR3 protein is CATSESTATDTQYF. The CDR3 DNA sequence: TGTGCCACCAGTGAGTCGACCGCCACAGATACGCAGTATTTT. The chain couples TRBV10-3 to TRBJ2-3; D is unresolved. Germline V CDR1 and CDR2: ENHRY, SYGVKD. The length of the CDR3 is 14 residues.

In the case of this clonotype: A much larger clone differs by one base, so this may be a read error. The chain combines TRBV6-7 with TRBJ1-5; D possibly corresponds to TRBD1 (5 bases). TRBV6-7 is an open reading frame whose function is uncertain. The CDR3 is made up of 15 amino acids. The CDR3 loop reads CASSQHTASVGPRHF. The DNA of the CDR3 is TGTGCCAGCAGCCAGCATACCGCCTCTGTGGGGCCCCGGCATTTT.

This chain links TRBV4-1 with TRBJ2-6, with D tentatively TRBD1 (6 bases). V was trimmed by 4 bases and J by 1 base, leaving 14 bases between them. Germline-derived CDR1 and CDR2 are MGHRA and YSYEKL. CDR3 length equals 17 residues. The CDR3 sequence is CASSRVWTVSGANVLTF. As DNA, the CDR3 is TGCGCCAGCAGCCGTGTCTGGACAGTTTCTGGGGCCAACGTCCTGACTTTC.

Note on this clonotype: A junction boundary mismatches the germline segment, possibly from a read error. The J gene is TRBJ2-5, the V gene TRBV6-2 or TRBV6-3, with D perhaps being TRBD1 or TRBD2 (5 bases each). Looked up from germline, CDR1 is MNHEY and CDR2 is SVGEGT. The CDR3 spans 19 residues. The CDR3 nucleotides read TGTACCAGCAGTTACTCGACTCGCTTGGGACCACCGGGCCGAGAGACCCAGTACTTC. Translated, it gives CTSSYSTRLGPPGRETQYF.

This clonotype was counted between two and nine times. The chain links TRBV6-5 to TRBJ1-5, with D perhaps TRBD1 (6 bases). The V and J ends lost 4 bases and 4 bases respectively, with 8 bases between them. Germline V gene lookup returns CDR1 MNHEY and CDR2 SVGAGI. The CDR3 contains 13 residues. The CDR3 DNA is TGTGCCAGCAGTTTCAGGGGAAATCAGCCCCAGCATTTT. This codes for CASSFRGNQPQHF.

The chain has TRBV29-1 and TRBJ2-5; D uncertain. The CDR3 covers 12 residues. Trimming took off 4 bases at V and 3 bases at J, with 9 bases between the two ends. The V gene's germline CDR1 is SQVTM and CDR2 ANQGSEA. The CDR3 DNA reads TGCAGCGTTGGACATCCCAAAGAGACCCAGTACTTC. It yields the protein CSVGHPKETQYF.

This clonotype was counted many times. The gene calls are TRBV6-5 and TRBJ2-6; 7 positions match TRBD1. Germline lookup yields CDR1 MNHEY and CDR2 SVGAGI. Trimming took 8 bases from V and 0 from J; bases not matched to a gene: 10. The CDR3 runs 17 residues. The CDR3 sequence: CASGPTGTVSGANVLTF. The CDR3 DNA follows: TGTGCCAGCGGACCCACCGGGACAGTCTCTGGGGCCAACGTCCTGACTTTC.